This T cell receptor (beta chain) comes out of a study of vaccination and CD4 T cells after COVID-19. Study details: For control cultures, the treatment was a CEFX pool, an HIV-1 Nef pool, or no peptide.

Worth noting for this clonotype: The antigen is undetermined.

Treatment: roughly 10-day PBMC culture with coronavirus spike peptide pools or control peptides (ViraFEST assay). The CDR3 is 19 residues long. Germline-derived CDR1 and CDR2 are MGHRA and YSYEKL. The V end was cut by 1 base, the J end by 6 bases, with 24 bases between. Sequenced with the Oncomine TCR Beta short-read assay was DNA taken from cultured CD4+ T cells. CD4+ T cells were cultured, and genomic DNA was extracted from them. TCRdb reprocessed the PCR reads via MiXCR and lists one record per CDR3 protein. The sample holds over 11,000 distinct CDR3 sequences; roughly 20% are singletons and the top ten take roughly 15%.

This receptor was identified in a human donor with COVID-19. The chain employs TRBV4-1 and TRBJ2-2, with D perhaps given as TRBD1 or TRBD2 (6 bases each). The sample comprised cultured CD4+ T cells from blood. CDR3 loop: CASSQGGGRRGGWAGELFF. The CDR3 bases are TGCGCCAGCAGCCAAGGAGGGGGGCGGCGGGGCGGGTGGGCCGGGGAGCTGTTTTTT.